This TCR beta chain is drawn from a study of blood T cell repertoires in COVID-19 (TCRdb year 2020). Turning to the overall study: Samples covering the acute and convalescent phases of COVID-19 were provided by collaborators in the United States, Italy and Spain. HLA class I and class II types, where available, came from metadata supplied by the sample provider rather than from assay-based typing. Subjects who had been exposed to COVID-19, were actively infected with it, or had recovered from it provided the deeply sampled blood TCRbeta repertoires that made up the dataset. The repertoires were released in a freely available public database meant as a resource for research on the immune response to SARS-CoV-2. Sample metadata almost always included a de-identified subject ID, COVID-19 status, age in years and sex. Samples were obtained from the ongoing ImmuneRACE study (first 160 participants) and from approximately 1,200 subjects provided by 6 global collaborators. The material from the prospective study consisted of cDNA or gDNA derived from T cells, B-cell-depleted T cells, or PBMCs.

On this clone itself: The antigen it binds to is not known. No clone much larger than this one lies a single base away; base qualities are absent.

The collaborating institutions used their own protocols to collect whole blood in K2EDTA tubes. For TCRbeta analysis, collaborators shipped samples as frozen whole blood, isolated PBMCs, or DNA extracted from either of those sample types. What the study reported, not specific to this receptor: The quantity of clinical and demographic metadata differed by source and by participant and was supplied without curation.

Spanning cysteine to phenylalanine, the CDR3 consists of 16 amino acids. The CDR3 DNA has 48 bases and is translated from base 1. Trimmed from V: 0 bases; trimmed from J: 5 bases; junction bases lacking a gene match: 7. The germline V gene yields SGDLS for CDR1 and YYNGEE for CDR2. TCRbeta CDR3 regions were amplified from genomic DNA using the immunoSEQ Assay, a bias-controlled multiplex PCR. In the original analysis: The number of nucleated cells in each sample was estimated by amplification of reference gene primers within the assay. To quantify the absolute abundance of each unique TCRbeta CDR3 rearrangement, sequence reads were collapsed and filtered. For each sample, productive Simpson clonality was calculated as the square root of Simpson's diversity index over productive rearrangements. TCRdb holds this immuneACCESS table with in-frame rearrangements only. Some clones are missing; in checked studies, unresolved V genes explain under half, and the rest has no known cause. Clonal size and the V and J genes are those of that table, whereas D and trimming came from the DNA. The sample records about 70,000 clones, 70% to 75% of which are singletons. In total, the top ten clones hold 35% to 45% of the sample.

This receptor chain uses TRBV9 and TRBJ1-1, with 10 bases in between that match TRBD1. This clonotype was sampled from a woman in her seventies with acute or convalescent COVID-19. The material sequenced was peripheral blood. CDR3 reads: CASSVDPGQGPTEAFF. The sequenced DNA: TGTGCCAGCAGCGTAGATCCGGGACAGGGGCCAACTGAAGCTTTCTTT.